The present TCR beta chain was sequenced within a study of blood T cell repertoires in COVID-19. About the study: Specimens from acute and convalescent COVID-19 originated in the United States, Italy and Spain. Nucleic acid was either cDNA or gDNA, and it came from T cells, B-cell-depleted T cells, or PBMCs.

Original handling: Scientists estimated how many nucleated cells there were by amplifying reference gene primers. Profiling relied on immunoSEQ multiplex PCR, and the TCRdb table lists in-frame clones only, not all of them. V and J calls and clone size are given by that table; D and trimming were obtained from the DNA. The sample yields about 40,000 clones, about 90% seen once. The germline CDR1 and CDR2 sequences are SGHVS and FQNEAQ. This CDR3 is built from 15 residues. With V trimmed by 5 bases and J by 7 bases, 9 bases remained unmatched. In regard to this clone: Other DNA variants within this sample encode the same CDR3.

The chain combines TRBV7-8 with TRBJ1-5, with 9 bases that match TRBD1. The specimen sequenced was peripheral blood. The source of this sequence is a young woman in a cohort sampled during active COVID-19. The CDR3 DNA sequence: TGTGCCAGCAGCGCGATACAGGGGGCGGGCCAGCCCCAGCATTTT. Protein: CASSAIQGAGQPQHF.